This TCR beta chain is from a study of cytomegalovirus exposure and HLA in healthy donors. Here immunoSEQ multiplex PCR was the method, and the copy in TCRdb shows in-frame clones only, minus some. The table shows about 120,000 clones, with 85% occurring only once. This CDR3 contains 17 residues. The V end lost 3 bases, the J end lost 0 bases, and 12 bases lay between the germline ends. Germline V lookup: CDR1 LGHNA, CDR2 YSLEER. The sequence was obtained from a woman aged 30 to 39 in good health and CMV-seronegative. The chain joins TRBV4-3 to TRBJ1-6; the D is unclear. Sample: PBMCs. This CDR3 reads CASSQDSLSSYNSPLHF. The CDR3 DNA reads TGCGCCAGCAGCCAGGACTCCCTGAGCTCCTATAATTCACCCCTCCACTTT.